This TCR beta chain was recovered during a study of untreated major depressive disorder. Study-wide results and limits: TRBV05-01 (Vbeta 5.1) usage was higher in CD4+ T cells of depressed patients than controls.

Major depressive disorder by DSM-IV, Hamilton depression score of at least 18. Patient depression severity was moderate to severe. Participants with major medical conditions, Axis I/II comorbidities, regular medication or illicit drug use were excluded. Magnetic negative selection enriched CD4+ T cells from thawed PBMCs. TCRdb's table, derived via immunoSEQ multiplex PCR, lists solely in-frame clones and lacks some. The sample lists about 25,000 clones, over 80% seen once, with 0.7% to 0.85% in the top ten. Trimming pared 1 base from V and 0 bases from J, leaving 10 bases between. Germline assignment: CDR1 SNHLY and CDR2 FYNNEI. The CDR3 is made up of 16 amino acids. In regard to this clone: What it binds is not known.

V usage is TRBV2 and J usage is TRBJ1-3; D possibly corresponds to TRBD1 (5 bases). The source of this sequence is a woman aged 30 to 39 with major depressive disorder. Sequencing was carried out using CD4+ T cells from PBMCs. CDR3 sequence reads: CASSEGRGYSGNTIYF. CDR3 bases: TGTGCCAGCAGTGAAGGGCGGGGGTACTCTGGAAACACCATATATTTT.